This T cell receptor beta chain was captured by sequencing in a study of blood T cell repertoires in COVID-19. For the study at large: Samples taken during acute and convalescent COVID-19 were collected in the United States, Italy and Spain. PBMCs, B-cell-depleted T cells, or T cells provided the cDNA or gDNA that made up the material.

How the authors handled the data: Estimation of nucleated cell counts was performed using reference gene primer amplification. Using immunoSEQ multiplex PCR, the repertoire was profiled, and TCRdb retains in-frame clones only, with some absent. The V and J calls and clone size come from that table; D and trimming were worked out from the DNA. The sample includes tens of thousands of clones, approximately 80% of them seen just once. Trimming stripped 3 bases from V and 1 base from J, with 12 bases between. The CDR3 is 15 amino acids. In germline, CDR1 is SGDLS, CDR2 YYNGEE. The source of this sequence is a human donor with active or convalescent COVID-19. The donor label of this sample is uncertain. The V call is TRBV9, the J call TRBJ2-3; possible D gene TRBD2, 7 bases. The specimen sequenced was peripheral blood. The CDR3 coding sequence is TGTGCCAGCAGCGCGTCCGGGGGGCGCACAGATACGCAGTATTTT. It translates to CASSASGGRTDTQYF.